This TCR beta chain was captured by sequencing in a study of CD8 T cells in Susac syndrome. Study-wide findings and caveats: Individuals included in the TCR sequencing and HLA analysis were acknowledged by the study to be relatively few in number.

The sequenced target, TCR beta, came from blood CD8+ and CD4+ T cells. Purification of the CD8+ and CD4+ T cells relied on negative isolation, and TEMRA cells underwent FACS enrichment. Notes on this clonotype: The target antigen is unknown.

With random hexamers, reverse transcription was performed on roughly 0.5 to 1 ug of RNA. TCR beta CDR3 was amplified by immunoSEQ covering 54 Vbeta and 13 Jbeta. TCRdb reanalysed the immunoSEQ multiplex PCR reads using MiXCR and keeps one entry per CDR3 protein. Of about 120,000 distinct CDR3 sequences in the sample, 85% to 95% were seen once. The clonotype originates from a human donor in good health. The sample comprised CD8+ T cells from PBMCs.

The CDR3 region is CAIKPDRGEETQYF. For the CDR3, the DNA is TGTGCCATCAAACCGGACAGGGGCGAAGAGACCCAGTACTTC. The V gene is TRBV10-3, the J gene TRBJ2-5; 9 positions match TRBD1. The CDR3 spans 14 residues. V shed 7 bases, J shed 3 bases, and the junction held 6 bases outside the gene matches. Germline V gives CDR1 ENHRY, CDR2 SYGVKD.